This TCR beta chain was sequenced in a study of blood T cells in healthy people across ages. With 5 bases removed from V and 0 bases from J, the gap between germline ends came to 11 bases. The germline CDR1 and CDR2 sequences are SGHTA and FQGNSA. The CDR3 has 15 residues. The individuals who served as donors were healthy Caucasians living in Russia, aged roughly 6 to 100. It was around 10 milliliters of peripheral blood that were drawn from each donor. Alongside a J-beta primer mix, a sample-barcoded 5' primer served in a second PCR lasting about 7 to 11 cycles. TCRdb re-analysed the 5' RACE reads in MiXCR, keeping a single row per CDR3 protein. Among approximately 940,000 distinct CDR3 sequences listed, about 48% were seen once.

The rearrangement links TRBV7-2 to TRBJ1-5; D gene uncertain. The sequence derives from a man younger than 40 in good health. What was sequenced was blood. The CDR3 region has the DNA TGTGCCAGCAGCCTTCACAGTCATAGCAATCAGCCCCAGCATTTT. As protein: CASSLHSHSNQPQHF.